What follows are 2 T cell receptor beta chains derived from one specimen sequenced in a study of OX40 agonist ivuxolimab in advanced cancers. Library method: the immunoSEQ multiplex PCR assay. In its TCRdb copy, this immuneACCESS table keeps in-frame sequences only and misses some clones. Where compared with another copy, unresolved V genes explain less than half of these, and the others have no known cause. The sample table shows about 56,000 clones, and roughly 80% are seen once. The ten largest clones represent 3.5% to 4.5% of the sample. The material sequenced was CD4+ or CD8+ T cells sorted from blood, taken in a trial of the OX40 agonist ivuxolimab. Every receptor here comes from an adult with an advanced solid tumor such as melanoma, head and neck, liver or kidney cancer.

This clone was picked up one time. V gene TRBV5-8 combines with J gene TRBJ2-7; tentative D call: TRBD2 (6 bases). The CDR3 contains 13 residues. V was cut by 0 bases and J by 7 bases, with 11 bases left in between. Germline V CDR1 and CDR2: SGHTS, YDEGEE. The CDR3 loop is CASSLVIAGEQYF. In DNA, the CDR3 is TGTGCCAGCAGCTTGGTGATTGCGGGGGAGCAGTACTTC.

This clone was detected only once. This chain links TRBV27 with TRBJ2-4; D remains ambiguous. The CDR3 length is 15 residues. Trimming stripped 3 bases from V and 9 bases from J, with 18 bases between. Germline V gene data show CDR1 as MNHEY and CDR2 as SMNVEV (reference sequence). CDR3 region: CASSFAPPGWGIQYF. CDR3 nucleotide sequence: TGTGCCAGCAGTTTCGCCCCACCCGGCTGGGGCATTCAGTACTTC.